Shown below are 22 T cell receptor beta chains from a single sample sequenced in a study of blood T cell repertoires in COVID-19. TCRdb's copy holds only in-frame clones and misses some; the assay was immunoSEQ multiplex PCR. The top ten clones hold about 26% of a sample with roughly 170,000 clones, 88% of them seen once. Input material: peripheral blood. Every receptor here comes from a man aged 55-75 years with acute or convalescent COVID-19.

The chain combines TRBV11-2 with TRBJ2-1; unclear D gene. The CDR3 extends over 12 amino acids. Germline V CDR1 and CDR2: SGHAT, FQNNGV. V lost 6 bases and J lost 6, with 9 bases in between. This chain's CDR3 is CASRRGRNEQFF. The CDR3, as DNA: TGTGCCAGCAGGAGAGGCCGCAATGAGCAGTTCTTC. The full variable domain, rest sourced from reference TRBV11-2 and TRBJ2-1, is EAGVAQSPRYKIIEKRQSVAFWCNPISGHATLYWYQQILGQGPKLLIQFQNNGVVDDSQLPKDRFSAERLKGVDSTLKIQPAKLEDSAVYLCASRRGRNEQFFGPGTRLTVL.

The gene calls are TRBV5-4 and TRBJ2-1; 7 bases match TRBD2. The CDR3 has 17 amino acids. The germline CDR1 and CDR2 sequences are SGHNT and YYREEE (reference sequence). Trimming at V came to 2 bases and at J to 0 bases, leaving 8 bases not matched to a gene. This CDR3 reads CASSLSLTSLSYNEQFF. The CDR3 region has the DNA TGTGCCAGCAGCTTATCTCTGACTAGCCTCTCCTACAATGAGCAGTTCTTC.

The chain combines TRBV7-9 with TRBJ2-4, with TRBD1 as a possible D gene (6 bases). Deletions cut 7 bases from V and 5 bases from J, with 12 bases between. In germline, CDR1 is SEHNR, CDR2 FQNEAQ (reference sequence). CDR3 length: 13 residues. CDR3 amino acids: CASTWGRENIQYF. The DNA for the CDR3 is TGTGCCAGCACTTGGGGGCGGGAAAACATTCAGTACTTC.

The CDR3 loop is CASSKFRLRADQPQHF. The CDR3 bases are TGTGCCAGCAGCAAATTCCGACTCAGAGCCGATCAGCCCCAGCATTTT. The gene calls are TRBV21-1 and TRBJ1-5. TRBV21-1 is classified as a pseudogene. This CDR3 is built from 16 residues.

The chain combines TRBV9 with TRBJ1-4; 7 nucleotides match TRBD1. The CDR3 length is 16 residues. The V gene's germline CDR1 is SGDLS and CDR2 YYNGEE. V lost 4 bases, J lost 1 base, and 7 bases stayed unmatched. CDR3 nucleotides: TGTGCCAGCAGCCCTCGCAGGGGGGTAACTAATGAAAAACTGTTTTTT. Translating it yields CASSPRRGVTNEKLFF.

This rearrangement joins TRBV2 to TRBJ1-6; 7 bases line up with TRBD1. Germline values: CDR1 SNHLY, CDR2 FYNNEI. The V and J ends lost 3 bases and 5 bases, in that order; junction bases with no gene match: 4. This CDR3 has 15 residues. In nucleotides, the CDR3 is TGTGCCAGCAGTGATACAGGGGACAATAATTCACCCCTCCACTTT. Its translation: CASSDTGDNNSPLHF.

V usage is TRBV5-1 and J usage is TRBJ1-1; 8 bases are shared with TRBD1. The CDR3 totals 13 residues. The V gene end was trimmed by 4 bases and the J gene end by 6 bases; junction bases not matched to a gene: 5. The germline V gene has CDR1 SGHRS and CDR2 YFSETQ. CDR3 nucleotide sequence: TGCGCCAGCAGCCTGACAGGGGTCCCTGAAGCTTTCTTT. Translation gives CASSLTGVPEAFF.

This chain links TRBV4-1 with TRBJ1-1, with a weak D call TRBD1 (5 bases). The CDR3 is made up of 17 amino acids. V gave up 1 base and J gave up 2 bases, with 17 bases separating them. Looked up from germline, CDR1 is MGHRA and CDR2 is YSYEKL. For the CDR3, the DNA is TGCGCCAGCAGCCAAGCAATGGAGGCAGGGACTAACACTGAAGCTTTCTTT. Amino acid sequence: CASSQAMEAGTNTEAFF.

DNA for the CDR3: TGTGCCAGTAGGACCCAGGGGGGATTCCGCGAAGAACTGTTTTTT. Its translation: CASRTQGGFREELFF. This chain joins TRBV19 and TRBJ1-4; 7 bases fit TRBD1. This CDR3 region has 15 residues. V lost 6 bases and J lost 12; bases outside the gene matches: 16. Per the germline V gene, CDR1 is LNHDA and CDR2 is SQIVND (reference sequence). Drawing the rest from reference TRBV19 and TRBJ1-4, the complete variable domain is DGGITQSPKYLFRKEGQNVTLSCEQNLNHDAMYWYRQDPGQGLRLIYYSQIVNDFQKGDIAEGYSVSREKKESFPLTVTSAQKNPTAFYLCASRTQGGFREELFFGSGTQLSVL.

The chain has TRBV5-1 and TRBJ2-7, with D perhaps matching TRBD2 (6 bases). The CDR3 is 13 residues long. The germline V and J ends were trimmed by 0 bases and 4 bases, with 8 bases remaining between them. Germline lookup yields CDR1 SGHRS and CDR2 YFSETQ. The CDR3 DNA is TGCGCCAGCAGCTTGGGGAGGGAGTACGAGCAGTACTTC. Encoded protein: CASSLGREYEQYF. Using reference TRBV5-1 and TRBJ2-7 for the parts outside the CDR3, the full variable domain is KAGVTQTPRYLIKTRGQQVTLSCSPISGHRSVSWYQQTPGQGLQFLFEYFSETQRNKGNFPGRFSGRQFSNSRSEMNVSTLELGDSALYLCASSLGREYEQYFGPGTRLTVT.

The count of this clone is one. CDR3 bases: TGTGCCAGCTCACCGGTTCCCGGGGGGAATCAGCCCCAGCATTTT. Its protein is CASSPVPGGNQPQHF. The chain employs TRBV18 and TRBJ1-5; a possible D gene is TRBD1 (5 bases). Germline CDR1 KGHSH, CDR2 LQKENI. This CDR3 comprises 15 residues. Trimming stripped 3 bases from V and 4 bases from J, with 13 bases between.

The rearrangement uses TRBV7-3 and TRBJ2-1; no definite D call. Between the trimmed V and J ends, which lost 2 bases and 7 bases, there was a span of 12 bases. Germline V CDR1 and CDR2: SGHTA, FQGTGA. CDR3 size: 14 residues. The CDR3 sequence is CASSLLLGPNEQFF. The CDR3 DNA reads TGTGCCAGCAGCTTACTCCTTGGGCCTAATGAGCAGTTCTTC.

This clone was counted once. The chain couples TRBV10-3 to TRBJ1-5; 7 nucleotides match TRBD1. Germline V gene sequence: CDR1 ENHRY, CDR2 SYGVKD. The CDR3 totals 13 residues. The J segment lost 5 bases and the V segment lost 10 bases, leaving 8 bases of the junction unmatched. The DNA of the CDR3 is TGTGCCACTGGAGGGGGCCAGGATCAGCCCCAGCATTTT. Residues: CATGGGQDQPQHF.

The chain uses TRBV29-1 and TRBJ2-7, with 8 bases fitting TRBD1. V lost 7 bases to trimming and J lost 4 bases; unmatched junction nucleotides: 6. The CDR3 consists of 12 residues. Germline-derived CDR1 and CDR2 are SQVTM and ANQGSEA. This CDR3 is CSESDRGYEQYF. In nucleotides, the CDR3 is TGCAGCGAAAGCGACAGGGGATACGAGCAGTACTTC.

This sequence joins TRBV24-1 and TRBJ2-6; D may be TRBD2 (5 bases). CDR3 length equals 14 residues. CDR1 is KGHDR, CDR2 SFDVKD, per germline. Trimming took 10 bases from V and 1 from J, leaving 10 bases between them. CDR3 sequence reads: CATSPGSGANVLTF. DNA of the CDR3: TGTGCCACTAGTCCGGGATCTGGGGCCAACGTCCTGACTTTC.

The chain carries TRBV19 and TRBJ2-3; TRBD2 agrees at 8 bases. From germline, CDR1 is LNHDA and CDR2 SQIVND (reference sequence). The CDR3 contains 13 residues. The trim removed 5 bases at V and 4 bases at J, leaving 2 bases unmatched. CDR3 coding DNA: TGTGCCAGTAGTGTGGGACTAGCAGATACGCAGTATTTT. Amino acid sequence: CASSVGLADTQYF. The entire variable domain, with the rest obtained from reference TRBV19 and TRBJ2-3, is as follows: DGGITQSPKYLFRKEGQNVTLSCEQNLNHDAMYWYRQDPGQGLRLIYYSQIVNDFQKGDIAEGYSVSREKKESFPLTVTSAQKNPTAFYLCASSVGLADTQYFGPGTRLTVL.

This chain links TRBV5-1 with TRBJ2-3, with TRBD1 identical over 12 bases. The CDR3 is 17 amino acids. In germline, CDR1 is SGHRS, CDR2 YFSETQ. J was trimmed by 6 bases and V by 2 bases; bases with no gene match: 10. The CDR3 DNA is TGCGCCAGCAGCTTCTCCGGGACAGGGGGCCGAGGGGATACGCAGTATTTT. Its protein is CASSFSGTGGRGDTQYF.

J is TRBJ1-5 and V is TRBV6-5; 8 bases line up with TRBD1. The CDR3 spans 15 residues. CDR1 and CDR2 (germline): MNHEY, SVGAGI. Unmatched junction bases numbered 8, after V lost 8 bases and J lost 2 bases. This CDR3 reads CASQQGGIGNQPQHF. The CDR3 coding sequence is TGTGCCAGCCAACAGGGGGGCATTGGCAATCAGCCCCAGCATTTT.

CDR3 sequence reads: CASRNRGNTEAFF. The CDR3 nucleotides are TGTGCCTCACGGAATAGGGGAAACACTGAAGCTTTCTTT. V gene TRBV7-2 combines with J gene TRBJ1-1; the D gene is possibly TRBD1 (5 bases). CDR1 is SGHTA and CDR2 is FQGNSA in the germline V gene. CDR3 size: 13 residues. Trimming pared 11 bases from V and 2 bases from J, leaving 15 bases between.

V is TRBV9 and J is TRBJ2-2; 8 bases align to TRBD1. Per germline, CDR1 SGDLS and CDR2 YYNGEE. The V segment lost 6 bases and the J segment 8 bases; nucleotides outside the gene matches: 9. This CDR3 spans 14 amino acids. CDR3 sequence: CASNGAGGSGELFF. The CDR3 DNA reads as TGTGCCAGCAACGGGGCAGGGGGCTCGGGGGAGCTGTTTTTT.

The J gene is TRBJ2-1, the V gene TRBV19; 12 nucleotides match TRBD2. This CDR3 has 15 amino acids. CDR1 is LNHDA and CDR2 is SQIVND in the germline V gene (reference sequence). The V segment lost 4 bases and the J segment 5 bases; nucleotides outside the gene matches: 3. The CDR3 nucleotides read TGTGCCAGTAGTACACGGACTAGCGGGAACAATGAGCAGTTCTTC. Amino acids: CASSTRTSGNNEQFF.

This chain joins TRBV4-1 and TRBJ1-2; the D gene is possibly TRBD1 (6 bases). Germline values: CDR1 MGHRA, CDR2 YSYEKL. The V end was cut by 1 base, the J end by 2 bases, with 8 bases between. This CDR3 spans 14 amino acids. For the CDR3, the DNA is TGCGCCAGCAGCCAAGTCGACAGGAACTATGGCTACACCTTC. This sequence encodes CASSQVDRNYGYTF.